This entry features one T cell receptor (beta chain) sequence. Antigen: not known. This record belongs to a study of T-cell memory formation after mild COVID-19. 5'RACE, which relied on constant-segment primers, yielded TCR alpha and TCR beta cDNA libraries carrying sample barcodes and UMIs. TCRdb ran MiXCR on the 5' RACE reads and lists one entry per CDR3 protein. This table holds 150,000 or so distinct CDR3 sequences, under 14% found once. CDR3 length: 14 residues. Germline values: CDR1 SGHTA, CDR2 FQGNSA. With 3 bases removed from V and 7 bases from J, the gap between germline ends came to 13 bases. Study-level results: Clones that got smaller from day 15 to 85 had even CD4/CD8, while clones growing later tipped toward CD4+.

This receptor was obtained from a man aged 18 to 29 who had mild COVID-19 (a few samples of this study predate the infection). Cell type and time point are not known. The sequenced material came from PBMCs or a T cell subset sorted from them (not recorded which). The V call is TRBV7-2, the J call TRBJ2-1; a weak D match, TRBD2 (7 bases). The CDR3 nucleotides read TGTGCCAGCAGCTTCGCGGGGGCGGGGAATGAGCAGTTCTTC. Amino acids: CASSFAGAGNEQFF.